This entry lists 4 T cell receptor beta chains sequenced from one sample in a study of glioma-infiltrating T cells (TCRdb year 2016). The listed sequencing device is Illumina MiSeq. The iRepertoire nested amplicon-rescue multiplex PCR (arm-PCR) platform was used to amplify TCR alpha and beta CDR3 regions from RNA. TCRdb passed the public sequencing reads through fastp at Q25 and MiXCR, retaining productive beta sequences. Under each unique CDR3 protein, matching rows form one entry showing the most common genes and DNA. The table for this sample lists approximately 120,000 distinct CDR3 sequences; less than 30% of them were counted only once. The leading ten clones occupy around 30% of the sample. The specimen was glioma tissue, nonneoplastic brain tissue, or PBMCs (not recorded which). The receptors derive from a human donor with low-grade glioma or glioblastoma, undergoing nonglioma brain surgery, or in good health (not recorded which).

The chain carries TRBV11-2 and TRBJ2-1, with 9 bases lining up with TRBD1. This CDR3 spans 15 amino acids. Germline CDR1 SGHAT, CDR2 FQNNGV. Trimming cost V 8 bases and J 6 bases; bases outside gene matches: 11. The CDR3 here is CASQTGTGFGNEQFF. For the CDR3, the DNA is TGTGCCAGCCAAACCGGGACAGGGTTTGGCAATGAGCAGTTCTTC.

This clonotype was recorded once. The final CDR3 position lacks the conserved phenylalanine or tryptophan, pointing to a likely read error. The chain joins TRBV29-1 to TRBJ1-2; D is unresolved. The CDR3 is 13 residues long. Germline values: CDR1 SQVTM, CDR2 ANQGSEA. The V end was cut by 7 bases, the J end by 0 bases, with 12 bases between. The CDR3 region is CSGVQRTNYGYTS. In nucleotides, the CDR3 is TGCAGCGGAGTTCAACGGACTAACTATGGCTACACCTCC.

The genes are TRBV9 and TRBJ2-1; 8 bases line up with TRBD2. The trim removed 3 bases at V and 5 bases at J, leaving 7 bases unmatched. This CDR3 spans 15 amino acids. Per germline, CDR1 SGDLS and CDR2 YYNGEE. CDR3 amino acids: CASSESGGGDNEQFF. The CDR3 DNA reads TGTGCCAGCAGCGAAAGCGGGGGTGGGGACAATGAGCAGTTCTTC. The variable domain in full, completed from reference TRBV9 and TRBJ2-1, reads DSGVTQTPKHLITATGQRVTLRCSPRSGDLSVYWYQQSLDQGLQFLIQYYNGEERAKGNILERFSAQQFPDLHSELNLSSLELGDSALYFCASSESGGGDNEQFFGPGTRLTVL.

The rearrangement uses TRBV9 and TRBJ1-5, with 7 positions matching TRBD1. This CDR3 has 13 amino acids. J lost 10 bases, V lost 3 bases, and 7 bases had no gene match. Germline assignment: CDR1 SGDLS and CDR2 YYNGEE. The CDR3 nucleotides read TGTGCCAGCAGCGAGGCCCGGGACAGTCCCCAGCATTTT. Protein: CASSEARDSPQHF.